Below, 16 T cell receptor beta chains from the same sample are listed, as sequenced in a study of blood T cell repertoires in COVID-19. Generated by immunoSEQ multiplex PCR, the TCRdb table keeps only in-frame clones and is missing some. The sample carries approximately 45,000 clones, 85% to 90% recorded once. Sample: peripheral blood. The source of these receptors is a man aged 40-55 years with active COVID-19.

J is TRBJ1-2 and V is TRBV5-1; 9 bases match TRBD1. Germline V gives CDR1 SGHRS, CDR2 YFSETQ. V was pared by 1 base and J by 6 bases, with 16 bases of the junction left unmatched. CDR3 length: 18 residues. CDR3 loop: CASSLFSGSGQGLNGYTF. DNA for the CDR3: TGCGCCAGCAGCTTGTTTTCGGGCTCGGGACAGGGTCTAAATGGCTACACCTTC.

With respect to this clone: The DNA is omitted, as the CDR3 cannot be located on it reliably, and the CDR3 follows TCRdb's listing. The CDR3 region is CASSFFAGGTPSF. The V call is TRBV28, the J call TRBJ2-7; the table's D call, TRBD1, has no DNA check behind it. The CDR3 numbers 13 amino acids, ends counted. CDR1 and CDR2 from the germline V gene are MDHEN and SYDVKM.

The chain links TRBV30 to TRBJ2-7; D perhaps matches TRBD2 (6 bases). The germline V gene has CDR1 GTSNPN and CDR2 SVGIG (reference sequence). The CDR3 is made up of 15 amino acids. The V and J ends lost 3 bases and 0 bases respectively, with 15 bases between them. This chain's CDR3 is CAWSSPGTPSYEQYF. As DNA, the CDR3 is TGTGCCTGGAGCTCCCCCGGGACTCCCTCCTACGAGCAGTACTTC. Full variable domain (rest looked up from reference TRBV30 and TRBJ2-7): SQTIHQWPATLVQPVGSPLSLECTVEGTSNPNLYWYRQAAGRGLQLLFYSVGIGQISSEVPQNLSASRPQDRQFILSSKKLLLSDSGFYLCAWSSPGTPSYEQYFGPGTRLTVT.

The chain links TRBV6-6 to TRBJ2-7, with D unclear. The germline CDR1 and CDR2 sequences are MNHNY and SVGAGI (reference sequence). This CDR3 has 15 amino acids. Trimming took off 2 bases at V and 6 bases at J, with 17 bases between the two ends. CDR3 in amino acids: CASSYMAGPRSEQYF. The CDR3 DNA is TGTGCCAGCAGTTACATGGCAGGCCCTCGATCCGAGCAGTACTTC.

The chain uses TRBV30 and TRBJ1-1; the match to TRBD1 covers 8 bases. Per the germline V gene, CDR1 is GTSNPN and CDR2 is SVGIG (reference sequence). Unmatched junction bases numbered 10, after V lost 0 bases and J lost 10 bases. This CDR3 has 14 amino acids. CDR3 region: CAWSVFPRGRRAFF. Written as DNA, the CDR3 is TGTGCCTGGAGTGTATTTCCCAGGGGGCGTCGAGCTTTCTTT.

The chain is built from TRBV4-1 and TRBJ2-3, with 9 nucleotides matching TRBD1. Looked up from germline, CDR1 is MGHRA and CDR2 is YSYEKL. V shed 2 bases and J 11 bases; nucleotides not matched to a gene: 17. The CDR3 runs 17 residues. The CDR3 sequence: CASSQTLDRGGRIGQYF. CDR3 sequence (DNA): TGCGCCAGCAGCCAAACCCTGGACAGGGGAGGGAGGATAGGGCAGTATTTT.

The chain carries TRBV6-5 and TRBJ1-1; D possibly corresponds to TRBD1 (5 bases). CDR1 is MNHEY, CDR2 SVGAGI, per germline. The CDR3 is made up of 14 amino acids. V was shortened by 8 bases and J by 5 bases, with 18 bases between the two germline ends. This chain's CDR3 is CASGLGWGVTEAFF. CDR3 DNA sequence: TGTGCCAGCGGCCTCGGGTGGGGGGTAACTGAAGCTTTCTTT.

In this sample, this clone turned up a few times. The V and J genes are TRBV5-1 and TRBJ2-2, with D perhaps TRBD1 (5 bases). CDR1 and CDR2 (germline): SGHRS, YFSETQ. V was trimmed by 2 bases and J by 1 base, leaving 9 bases between them. The CDR3 has 15 residues. CDR3: CASSFGAGNTGELFF. CDR3 DNA sequence: TGCGCCAGCAGCTTTGGGGCAGGGAACACCGGGGAGCTGTTTTTT.

The rearrangement joins TRBV5-1 to TRBJ2-1, with 7 bases that match TRBD2. V shed 3 bases, J shed 5 bases, and the junction held 11 bases outside the gene matches. Germline V gene sequence: CDR1 SGHRS, CDR2 YFSETQ. This CDR3 comprises 16 residues. This CDR3 reads CASSSTRGTTHNEQFF. The CDR3 nucleotides read TGCGCCAGCAGCTCCACGAGAGGGACTACTCACAATGAGCAGTTCTTC.

V is TRBV11-3 and J is TRBJ2-3; TRBD2 aligns across 7 bases. The germline V gene has CDR1 SGHNT and CDR2 YENEEA. The CDR3 spans 15 residues. The ends lost 8 bases at V and 5 bases at J; junction bases unmatched: 13. The CDR3: CASGPSSGKKDTQYF. CDR3 coding DNA: TGTGCCAGCGGTCCTTCGAGCGGGAAAAAAGATACGCAGTATTTT.

The rearrangement uses TRBV18 and TRBJ2-2; tentatively, D is TRBD1 (5 bases). V shed 6 bases and J shed 1 base, with 15 bases lying between them. Germline CDR1 KGHSH, CDR2 LQKENI. The CDR3 contains 16 residues. CDR3 sequence (DNA): TGTGCCAGCTCCCAAAGGGCAGGGAAGAACACCGGGGAGCTGTTTTTT. The encoded protein is CASSQRAGKNTGELFF.

This chain links TRBV18 with TRBJ2-7; 8 bases map to TRBD2. V shed 3 bases and J 5 bases; nucleotides not matched to a gene: 9. This CDR3 comprises 15 residues. Germline CDR1 and CDR2: KGHSH and LQKENI. The CDR3, as DNA: TGTGCCAGCTCACCTAGCGGGAATCTGATCAACGAGCAGTACTTC. Protein sequence: CASSPSGNLINEQYF. The full variable domain, completed using reference TRBV18 and TRBJ2-7, is NAGVMQNPRHLVRRRGQEARLRCSPMKGHSHVYWYRQLPEEGLKFMVYLQKENIIDESGMPKERFSAEFPKEGPSILRIQQVVRGDSAAYFCASSPSGNLINEQYFGPGTRLTVT.

J is TRBJ2-2 and V is TRBV30, with D possibly TRBD2 on 5 matching bases. The V end lost 7 bases, the J end lost 7 bases, and 13 bases lay between the germline ends. The germline CDR1 and CDR2 sequences are GTSNPN and SVGIG (reference sequence). The CDR3 runs to 12 residues. CDR3 sequence: CAFTAGLGELFF. CDR3 sequence (DNA): TGTGCCTTTACGGCGGGTCTCGGGGAGCTGTTTTTT.

The chain has TRBV7-7 and TRBJ1-2; D remains ambiguous. Germline loops: CDR1 SSHAT, CDR2 FNYEAQ (reference sequence). The V end was cut by 0 bases, the J end by 8 bases, with 13 bases between. The CDR3 totals 14 residues. The CDR3 spells CASSLATRSVGYTF. The CDR3 DNA is TGTGCCAGCAGCTTAGCGACGAGGTCCGTGGGCTACACCTTC. Full variable domain (missing parts from reference TRBV7-7 and TRBJ1-2): GAGVSQSPRYKVTKRGQDVTLRCDPISSHATLYWYQQALGQGPEFLTYFNYEAQPDKSGLPSDRFSAERPEGSISTLTIQRTEQRDSAMYRCASSLATRSVGYTFGSGTRLTVV.

This chain uses TRBV10-2 with TRBJ1-1; D uncertain. Trimming shortened V by 6 bases and J by 4 bases, and 9 bases separated the two germline ends. Germline V gene sequence: CDR1 WSHSY, CDR2 SAAADI. The CDR3 loop spans 12 amino acids. CDR3: CASRDSSTEAFF. Written as DNA, the CDR3 is TGCGCCAGCAGGGACTCAAGCACTGAAGCTTTCTTT.

The chain combines TRBV19 with TRBJ1-1; D not certain. Trimming took off 2 bases at V and 3 bases at J, with 13 bases between the two ends. The CDR3 consists of 15 residues. CDR1 LNHDA and CDR2 SQIVND come from the germline V gene (reference sequence). The CDR3 DNA sequence: TGTGCCAGTAGTATAAATTTTGAGGAATACACTGAAGCTTTCTTT. Its protein is CASSINFEEYTEAFF.